This T cell receptor (beta chain) appears in the sequencing data of a study of cytomegalovirus exposure and HLA in healthy donors. Study-level findings and limits: Being productive about 90% or about 30% of the time was typical of most TCR beta V segments in an earlier analysis.

As for this clone: Its antigen is unknown.

60 Vbeta and 13 Jbeta primers were used in PCR. The assay was immunoSEQ multiplex PCR, and TCRdb's table has in-frame clones only and misses some. The table has 150,000 to 200,000 clones, more than 75% seen once. The receptor was derived from a woman between 18 and 30 years old in good health and CMV-seronegative. The sample consisted of PBMCs.

The CDR3 DNA follows: TGTGCCAGCAGCTTAGGACAGGGGAGGGGTTTGGGCTACACCTTC. Protein product: CASSLGQGRGLGYTF. This chain connects TRBV7-8 to TRBJ1-2, with 8 positions matching TRBD1. The CDR3 loop spans 15 amino acids. Per germline, CDR1 SGHVS and CDR2 FQNEAQ. V shed 1 base, J shed 8 bases, and the junction held 9 bases outside the gene matches.